Given below is one TCR beta chain in context. The antigen remains undetermined. The data derive from a study of cytomegalovirus exposure and HLA in healthy donors. General observations from the study: Sequencing artifact likely explains a cluster of highly shared sequence variants. A later analysis linked a missense variant in DCLRE1C to the trimming of TCR beta V and J genes. Later on, analysis showed that most CMV-associated TCR beta chains appeared to be HLA-restricted. The study had only CMV serostatus as immune exposure information.

60 Vbeta and 13 Jbeta primers were used in PCR. Assay used: immunoSEQ multiplex PCR; TCRdb lists only in-frame clones, some missing. Found here are about 150,000 clones, 68% of them singletons; the top ten hold 10%. The germline CDR1 and CDR2 sequences are MDHEN and SYDVKM. V lost 7 bases and J lost 11; bases outside the gene matches: 10. The CDR3 runs 12 residues. The TCR comes from a man under 40 in good health and CMV-seropositive. The gene calls are TRBV28 and TRBJ1-1; 7 positions agree with TRBD1. Sequences were obtained from PBMCs. The DNA of the CDR3 is TGTGCCAGCATGACAGGGTCGATCGACGCTTTCTTT. Protein: CASMTGSIDAFF.